The 26 T cell receptor beta chains in this list originate from one sample, sequenced in a study of T cells in Graves' hyperthyroidism and ophthalmopathy (dated by TCRdb to the late 2010s). Library generation was performed with multiplex PCR. The data were produced on an Illumina HiSeq 2000. TCR beta CDR3 regions were amplified from RNA transcripts. A first-round RT-PCR of the TCR CDR3 used the HTBI primer set with the Qiagen OneStep RT-PCR kit. Through fastp at Q25 and MiXCR, TCRdb rebuilt clones from the public reads, retaining in-frame beta chains. Merged by CDR3 protein, the rows form single entries marked with the most common genes and DNA. This sample has around 200,000 distinct CDR3 sequences in its table, and more than 15% of those were observed once. In total, the top ten clones hold roughly 30% of the sample. The sequenced sample consisted of blood. The receptors shown here come from a woman aged 45-60 years with Graves' hyperthyroidism.

This chain uses TRBV19 with TRBJ2-1; the D gene is possibly TRBD1 (5 bases). This CDR3 comprises 13 residues. Trimming left V 4 bases short and J 5 bases short, with 9 bases between. Germline assignment: CDR1 LNHDA and CDR2 SQIVND (reference sequence). Here the CDR3 reads CASSNGHNNEQFF. In DNA form, the CDR3 reads TGTGCCAGTAGTAACGGACATAACAATGAGCAGTTCTTC.

V is TRBV2 and J is TRBJ1-5, with no clear D. Germline lookup yields CDR1 SNHLY and CDR2 FYNNEI. The CDR3 contains 12 residues. V was trimmed by 8 bases and J by 4 bases, leaving 9 bases between them. This CDR3 reads CASAISNQPQHF. CDR3 nucleotide sequence: TGTGCCAGCGCAATATCGAATCAGCCCCAGCATTTT.

Many counts were recorded for this clonotype. This rearrangement joins TRBV27 to TRBJ2-3; 14 bases line up with TRBD2. The CDR3 consists of 16 residues. Germline loops: CDR1 MNHEY, CDR2 SMNVEV (reference sequence). Unmatched junction bases numbered 10, after V lost 6 bases and J lost 8 bases. The CDR3 DNA reads as TGTGCCAGCAGCTCGGGACTAGCGGGGGCCCGGGGTACGCAGTATTTT. It encodes CASSSGLAGARGTQYF.

This clonotype has only a few counts. The chain joins TRBV7-9 to TRBJ1-2; D is possibly TRBD1 (6 bases). Trimming took 4 bases from V and 7 from J, leaving 19 bases between them. The CDR3 extends over 15 amino acids. Germline V gives CDR1 SEHNR, CDR2 FQNEAQ (reference sequence). The DNA of the CDR3 is TGTGCCAGCAGCTCTACAGGGAAACCTTCGGGTGGCTACACCTTC. Translating it yields CASSSTGKPSGGYTF. Together with reference TRBV7-9 and TRBJ1-2, the CDR3 gives the full variable domain: DTGVSQNPRHKITKRGQNVTFRCDPISEHNRLYWYRQTLGQGPEFLTYFQNEAQLEKSRLLSDRFSAERPKGSFSTLEIQRTEQGDSAMYLCASSSTGKPSGGYTFGSGTRLTVV.

This clonotype was observed many times. The chain joins TRBV12-3 or TRBV12-4 to TRBJ2-7; 8 bases fit TRBD2. J gave up 2 bases and V 5 bases, and 5 bases lay outside the gene matches. This CDR3 has 14 amino acids. In DNA form, the CDR3 reads TGTGCCAGCAGTCGCCGGGGGGGAACCTACGAGCAGTACTTC. Translated, it gives CASSRRGGTYEQYF.

This clonotype was detected only a few times. The CDR3 here is CASSNFLTGVGEKLFF. CDR3 nucleotide sequence: TGTGCCAGTAGTAATTTCCTAACAGGGGTGGGTGAAAAACTGTTTTTT. This chain connects TRBV19 to TRBJ1-4; 7 nucleotides match TRBD1. Germline CDR1 and CDR2: LNHDA and SQIVND (reference sequence). The trim removed 4 bases at V and 7 bases at J, leaving 12 bases unmatched. The CDR3 covers 16 residues. Based on the CDR3 plus reference TRBV19 and TRBJ1-4, the full variable domain is DGGITQSPKYLFRKEGQNVTLSCEQNLNHDAMYWYRQDPGQGLRLIYYSQIVNDFQKGDIAEGYSVSREKKESFPLTVTSAQKNPTAFYLCASSNFLTGVGEKLFFGSGTQLSVL.

This clonotype was picked up many times. The chain combines TRBV25-1 with TRBJ2-3, with 8 bases fitting TRBD1. CDR3 length equals 16 residues. The germline gives CDR1 MGHDK, CDR2 SYGVNS. Losses at the gene ends were 4 bases for V and 8 bases for J; bases not matched to a gene: 14. The CDR3 loop is CASSAHGRGRVGTQYF. CDR3 in DNA: TGTGCCAGCAGTGCTCACGGCAGGGGGCGCGTGGGTACGCAGTATTTT.

This clonotype was detected many times. The rearrangement joins TRBV3-1 to TRBJ1-1; possible D gene TRBD1, 5 bases. Germline V gene sequence: CDR1 LGHDT, CDR2 YNNKEL (reference sequence). Trimming removed 4 bases at V and 1 base at J, with 10 bases between. CDR3 length: 14 residues. CDR3 protein: CASSLSGRNTEAFF. CDR3 bases: TGTGCCAGCAGCCTATCAGGGAGGAACACTGAAGCTTTCTTT.

The chain uses TRBV4-1 and TRBJ2-3; 7 bases agree with TRBD2. J lost 4 bases, V lost 6 bases, and 4 bases had no gene match. The CDR3 runs 13 residues. Germline V gives CDR1 MGHRA, CDR2 YSYEKL. Here the CDR3 reads CASRGGRPDTQYF. The CDR3 region has the DNA TGCGCCAGCAGGGGGGGGAGGCCAGATACGCAGTATTTT.

The chain joins TRBV7-3 to TRBJ2-4; D gene unclear. The CDR3 contains 17 residues. V was clipped by 1 base and J by 6 bases, with 19 bases between them. Germline-derived CDR1 and CDR2 are SGHTA and FQGTGA. CDR3 nucleotides: TGTGCCAGCAGCTTAAGTAACGGAGCCAATGCAGGAAACATTCAGTACTTC. This gives the protein CASSLSNGANAGNIQYF.

This clonotype was found many times. V usage is TRBV28 and J usage is TRBJ1-5; D gene ambiguous. The CDR3 has 13 amino acids. V lost 3 bases and J 7 bases, leaving 10 bases between the germline ends. Germline V gene lookup returns CDR1 MDHEN and CDR2 SYDVKM. CDR3 bases: TGTGCCAGCAGTTTGACACTTAGGCAGCCCCAGCATTTT. Protein: CASSLTLRQPQHF.

This clonotype was detected a few times. The chain has TRBV20-1 and TRBJ2-3; D remains unclear. This CDR3 contains 13 residues. V was shortened by 8 bases and J by 3 bases, with 15 bases between the two germline ends. Germline V gene data show CDR1 as DFQATT and CDR2 as SNEGSKA (reference sequence). DNA for the CDR3: TGCAGTCCCGGGTGGGCAGGAACAGATACGCAGTATTTT. It encodes CSPGWAGTDTQYF.

The rearrangement joins TRBV7-2 to TRBJ1-4; D remains unclear. Germline CDR1 reads SGHTA; CDR2 reads FQGNSA. Trimming shortened V by 3 bases and J by 3 bases, and 8 bases separated the two germline ends. This CDR3 is built from 14 residues. The DNA of the CDR3 is TGTGCCAGCAGCTTGGGAGTATCTAATGAAAAACTGTTTTTT. It specifies CASSLGVSNEKLFF.

This clonotype was observed at least ten times. The J gene is TRBJ2-1, the V gene TRBV7-2; unclear D gene. Germline-derived CDR1 and CDR2 are SGHTA and FQGNSA. Trimming shortened V by 2 bases and J by 8 bases, and 7 bases separated the two germline ends. CDR3 size: 12 residues. The CDR3 nucleotides are TGTGCCAGCAGCTTAACGTCCTATGAGCAGTTCTTC. Translation: CASSLTSYEQFF.

This chain joins TRBV18 and TRBJ2-1; D uncertain. CDR1 is KGHSH, CDR2 LQKENI, per germline. Trimming removed 0 bases at V and 6 bases at J, with 9 bases between. CDR3 length: 14 amino acids. The CDR3 loop is CASSPPTTFNEQFF. The CDR3 DNA is TGTGCCAGCTCACCACCGACAACTTTCAATGAGCAGTTCTTC.

This clonotype was detected ten times or more. The chain employs TRBV2 and TRBJ1-1; a weak D match, TRBD1 (5 bases). The germline V and J ends were trimmed by 8 bases and 5 bases, with 15 bases remaining between them. CDR1 and CDR2 from the germline V gene are SNHLY and FYNNEI. CDR3 size: 13 residues. CDR3: CASSQGRRTEAFF. CDR3 in DNA: TGTGCCAGCTCCCAGGGTCGGAGGACTGAAGCTTTCTTT.

The V call is TRBV6-1, the J call TRBJ2-1; 13 nucleotides align to TRBD2. The CDR3 extends over 15 amino acids. From germline, CDR1 is MNHNS and CDR2 SASEGT. Trimming cost V 5 bases and J 9 bases; bases outside gene matches: 7. CDR3 sequence: CASSLGTSGVGEQFF. The DNA of the CDR3 is TGTGCCAGCAGTTTGGGGACTAGCGGGGTCGGTGAGCAGTTCTTC.

This clonotype was counted at least ten times. The V and J genes are TRBV29-1 and TRBJ2-5, with D maybe TRBD2 (6 bases). Germline V gives CDR1 SQVTM, CDR2 ANQGSEA. The CDR3 loop spans 12 amino acids. V was trimmed by 8 bases and J by 4 bases, leaving 14 bases between them. The CDR3 DNA reads as TGCAGCCTGTGGGGGGTCGGAGAGACCCAGTACTTC. Protein sequence: CSLWGVGETQYF.

Ten or more counts support this clonotype. The chain joins TRBV3-1 to TRBJ2-7, with TRBD2 matching 9 bases. The germline V gene encodes CDR1 LGHDT and CDR2 YNNKEL (reference sequence). V trimming: 1 base; J trimming: 1 base; junction bases outside the gene matches: 8. The CDR3 contains 17 residues. CDR3 amino acids: CASSQVASGVRSYEQYF. In DNA, the CDR3 is TGTGCCAGCAGCCAAGTGGCTAGCGGGGTGCGTTCCTACGAGCAGTACTTC.

The V and J genes are TRBV29-1 and TRBJ2-1, with D maybe TRBD2 (5 bases). There are 14 residues in the CDR3. The germline V gene encodes CDR1 SQVTM and CDR2 ANQGSEA. V was pared by 2 bases and J by 6 bases, with 14 bases between. DNA of the CDR3: TGCAGCGTTGAAAACCGGGATCCATTCAATGAGCAGTTCTTC. Its translation: CSVENRDPFNEQFF.

This clonotype has at least ten counts. V is TRBV20-1 and J is TRBJ2-7, with D tentatively TRBD2 (5 bases). The V gene's germline CDR1 is DFQATT and CDR2 SNEGSKA (reference sequence). V was cut by 3 bases and J by 2 bases, with 14 bases left in between. This CDR3 is 14 amino acids long. The DNA for the CDR3 is TGCAGTGCTAGCATCGCGGGCAGAACCTACGAGCAGTACTTC. Translation gives CSASIAGRTYEQYF.

This clonotype came up many times. V gene TRBV28 combines with J gene TRBJ1-5, with D perhaps TRBD1 (5 bases). Germline V gene sequence: CDR1 MDHEN, CDR2 SYDVKM. Between the trimmed V and J ends, which lost 6 bases and 3 bases, there was a span of 15 bases. The CDR3 loop spans 15 amino acids. For the CDR3, the DNA is TGTGCCAGCAGAGACAGCTTCAAATTCAATCAGCCCCAGCATTTT. Residues: CASRDSFKFNQPQHF. Full variable domain (remainder filled in from reference TRBV28 and TRBJ1-5): DVKVTQSSRYLVKRTGEKVFLECVQDMDHENMFWYRQDPGLGLRLIYFSYDVKMKEKGDIPEGYSVSREKKERFSLILESASTNQTSMYLCASRDSFKFNQPQHFGDGTRLSIL.

This clonotype was picked up many times. This chain joins TRBV5-5 and TRBJ1-1; TRBD1 matches at 11 bases. The germline V gene has CDR1 SGHKS and CDR2 YYEKEE (reference sequence). The trim removed 4 bases at V and 4 bases at J, leaving 6 bases unmatched. The CDR3 contains 15 residues. CDR3 in amino acids: CASSRWGTGGTEAFF. CDR3 DNA sequence: TGTGCCAGCAGCCGGTGGGGGACAGGGGGCACTGAAGCTTTCTTT.

This clonotype was detected ten times or more. CDR3: CAISSRGNEQFF. CDR3 sequence (DNA): TGTGCCATCAGTTCTAGAGGGAATGAGCAGTTCTTC. The chain recombines TRBV10-3 with TRBJ2-1, with D perhaps TRBD2 (5 bases). CDR3 size: 12 residues. V lost 5 bases and J lost 7, with 9 bases in between. The germline gives CDR1 ENHRY, CDR2 SYGVKD.

At least ten counts were recorded for this clonotype. The V call is TRBV19, the J call TRBJ2-7, with 7 bases lining up with TRBD1. CDR1 is LNHDA and CDR2 is SQIVND in the germline V gene (reference sequence). The CDR3 is made up of 15 amino acids. The trim removed 2 bases at V and 2 bases at J, leaving 6 bases unmatched. The CDR3 DNA follows: TGTGCCAGTAGTATATATCCGGGACAGCCCTACGAGCAGTACTTC. Protein: CASSIYPGQPYEQYF.

In its sample, this clonotype was seen many times. The CDR3 spells CASSIRAPATNEKLFF. The CDR3 nucleotides are TGTGCCAGCAGTATCCGGGCCCCTGCAACTAATGAAAAACTGTTTTTT. This chain links TRBV6-1 with TRBJ1-4; D unresolved. Germline-derived CDR1 and CDR2 are MNHNS and SASEGT. V lost 5 bases and J lost 0, with 13 bases in between. This CDR3 is built from 16 residues.